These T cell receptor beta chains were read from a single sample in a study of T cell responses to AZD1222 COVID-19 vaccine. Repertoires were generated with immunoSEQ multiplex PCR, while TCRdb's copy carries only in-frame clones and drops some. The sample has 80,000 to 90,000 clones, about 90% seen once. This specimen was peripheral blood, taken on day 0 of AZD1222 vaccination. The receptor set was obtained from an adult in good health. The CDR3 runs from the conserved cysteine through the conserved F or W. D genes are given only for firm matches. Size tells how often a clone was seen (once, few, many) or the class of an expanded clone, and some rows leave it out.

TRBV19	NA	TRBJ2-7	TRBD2	TGTGCCAGTAGTGCCAGAGTGGGACTAGTGTACGAGCAGTACTTC	CASSARVGLVYEQYF
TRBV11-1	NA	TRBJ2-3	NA	TGTGCCAGCAGCTTAGCCGGAGCCAGCACAGATACGCAGTATTTT	CASSLAGASTDTQYF
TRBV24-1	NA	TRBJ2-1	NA	TGTGCCACCAGTGATCTTAGCGGATCCTCCTACAATGAGCAGTTCTTC	CATSDLSGSSYNEQFF
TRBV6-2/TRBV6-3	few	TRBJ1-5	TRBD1	TGTGCCAGCAGTAATACAGGGGGCCCAAGGCCCCAGCATTTT	CASSNTGGPRPQHF
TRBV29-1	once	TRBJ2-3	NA	TGCAGCGTTGACCTAGGAGATACGCAGTATTTT	CSVDLGDTQYF
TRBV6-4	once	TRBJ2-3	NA	TGTGCCAGCAGTGTAGGGTCGACAAGCATCGATACGCAGTATTTT	CASSVGSTSIDTQYF
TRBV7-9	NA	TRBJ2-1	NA	TGTGCCAGCAGCTTGGCGGGGACTGGTGGCAATGAGCAGTTCTTC	CASSLAGTGGNEQFF
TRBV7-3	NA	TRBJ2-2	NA	TGTGCCAGCAGCCCTGTCACCGGGGAGCTGTTTTTT	CASSPVTGELFF
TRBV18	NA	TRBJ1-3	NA	TGTGCCAGCTCACCACCCGTACAAGCTGGAAACACCATATATTTT	CASSPPVQAGNTIYF
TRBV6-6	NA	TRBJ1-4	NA	TGTGCCAGCGGGGGACGGGGTAATGAAAAACTGTTTTTT	CASGGRGNEKLFF
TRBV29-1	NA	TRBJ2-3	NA	TGCAGCTCTGTGGCCGGACACCGTTCCATAGGTACGCAGTATTTT	CSSVAGHRSIGTQYF
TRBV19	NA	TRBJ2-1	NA	TGTGCCAGTACCCGGGACCCAAACAATGAGCAGTTCTTC	CASTRDPNNEQFF
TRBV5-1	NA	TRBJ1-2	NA	TGCGCCAGCAGCTTGGCAGGGGAAAATGGCTACACCTTC	CASSLAGENGYTF
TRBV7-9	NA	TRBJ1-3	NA	TGTGCCAGCAGCCCCCGCGCGACGACCTCTGGAAACACCATATATTTT	CASSPRATTSGNTIYF
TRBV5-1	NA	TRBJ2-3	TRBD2	TGCGCCAGCAGCCTAACTAGCGGGAGCATATCAGATACGCAGTATTTT	CASSLTSGSISDTQYF
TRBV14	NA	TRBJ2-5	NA	TGTGCCAGCAGCCAAGATGACGTTCGGACCCAGTACTTC	CASSQDDVRTQYF
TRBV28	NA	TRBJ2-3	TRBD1	TGTGCCAGCAGTATACCGGGACAGAGGACAGATACGCAGTATTTT	CASSIPGQRTDTQYF
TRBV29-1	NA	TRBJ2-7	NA	TGCAGCGTTGAAGATTCCGGACTATACGAGCAGTACTTC	CSVEDSGLYEQYF
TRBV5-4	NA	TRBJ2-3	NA	TGTGCCAGCAGCCTTTCTGACAGGCTAAGGTATTTT	CASSLSDRLRYF
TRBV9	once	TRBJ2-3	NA	TGTGCCAGCAGCATTACGCTCACAGATACGCAGTATTTT	CASSITLTDTQYF
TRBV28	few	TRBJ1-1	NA	TGTGCCAGCAGTTTAGCGGCAGGTGGAGCTTTCTTT	CASSLAAGGAFF
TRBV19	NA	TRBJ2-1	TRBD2	TGTGCCAGTAGTAAGACTAGCGGGAGTTTTGATGAGCAGTTCTTC	CASSKTSGSFDEQFF
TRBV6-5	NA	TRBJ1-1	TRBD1	TGTGCCACCGGGACAGGGCTGAACACTGAAGCTTTCTTT	CATGTGLNTEAFF
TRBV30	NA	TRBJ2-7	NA	TGTGCCTGGAGTGTCGAGGCCTACGAGCAGTACTTC	CAWSVEAYEQYF
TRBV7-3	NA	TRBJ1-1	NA	TGTGCCAGCAGCTCCGGGATGAACACTGAAGCTTTCTTT	CASSSGMNTEAFF
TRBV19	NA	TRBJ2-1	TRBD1	TGTGCCAGTAGTCCTAGGACAGGCCTCTCTTCAAGTGAGCAGTTCTTC	CASSPRTGLSSSEQFF
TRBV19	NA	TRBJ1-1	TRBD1	TGTGCCAGTAGTATAGTTGACAGGGCCACTGAAGCTTTCTTT	CASSIVDRATEAFF
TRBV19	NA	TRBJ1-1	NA	TGTGCCAGTAGTGGGGACACTGAAGCTTTCTTT	CASSGDTEAFF
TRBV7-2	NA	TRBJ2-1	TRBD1	TGTGCCAGCAGCTTAGCGCCCCTAGGACAGGGTAGGCTGCGTGAGCAGTTCTTC	CASSLAPLGQGRLREQFF
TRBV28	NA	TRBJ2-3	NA	TGTGCCAGCAGTTTCGGAACACCCTCAGGCACAGATACGCAGTATTTT	CASSFGTPSGTDTQYF
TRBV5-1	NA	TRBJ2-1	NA	TGCGCCAGCAGCTTGGTTTCAGGTACGGGCTGGAATGAGCAGTTCTTC	CASSLVSGTGWNEQFF
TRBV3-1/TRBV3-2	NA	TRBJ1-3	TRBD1	TGTGCCAGCAGCTTGGCAAGACAGGGCTCTGGAAACACCATATATTTT	CASSLARQGSGNTIYF
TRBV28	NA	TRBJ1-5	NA	TGTGCCAGCAGTTCCCCGGGTCAGCCCCAGCATTTT	CASSSPGQPQHF
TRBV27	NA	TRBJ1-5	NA	TGTGCCAGCAGTTTATCGGGTAGTCAGCCCCAGCATTTT	CASSLSGSQPQHF
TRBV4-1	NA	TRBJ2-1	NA	TGCGCCAGCAGCCAAGACCCCCAGCACTATGGCTACAATGAGCAGTTCTTC	CASSQDPQHYGYNEQFF
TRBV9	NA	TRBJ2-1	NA	TGTGCCAGCAGCGTAGGGGGTTTACCGTGGGCCAATGAGCAGTTCTTC	CASSVGGLPWANEQFF
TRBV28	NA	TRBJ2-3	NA	TGTGCCAGCAGTTACACTCACGCAGATACGCAGTATTTT	CASSYTHADTQYF
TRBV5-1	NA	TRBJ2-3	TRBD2	TGCGCCAGCAGCTGGGGGACTAGCGGGAGTACGACAGATACGCAGTATTTT	CASSWGTSGSTTDTQYF
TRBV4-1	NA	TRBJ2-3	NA	TGCGCCAGCAGCCAAGATTCTTGGCGGGCAGATACGCAGTATTTT	CASSQDSWRADTQYF
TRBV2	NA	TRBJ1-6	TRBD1	TGTGCCAGCGAGGGACAGGGAGTCGGAAATTCACCCCTCCACTTT	CASEGQGVGNSPLHF
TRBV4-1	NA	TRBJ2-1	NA	TGCGCCAGCAGCCAAGGGGCCGGGACCAAGACGAAAAATGAGCAGTTCTTC	CASSQGAGTKTKNEQFF
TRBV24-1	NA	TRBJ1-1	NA	TGTGCCACCAGTGATGGAGCCGCCCTTGAAGCTTTCTTT	CATSDGAALEAFF
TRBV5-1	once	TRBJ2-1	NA	TGCGCCAGCAGCTTGGGCAGGGGGGTCAATGAGCAGTTCTTC	CASSLGRGVNEQFF
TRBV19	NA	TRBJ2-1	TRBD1	TGTGCCAGTAATCCAGGGGACAGTCTTACGAACAATGAGCAGTTCTTC	CASNPGDSLTNNEQFF
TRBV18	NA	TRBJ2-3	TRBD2	TGTGCCAGCCTAGCGGGAGGAACAGATACGCAGTATTTT	CASLAGGTDTQYF
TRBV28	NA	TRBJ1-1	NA	TGTGCCAGCAGTTTGCCCCATGGTTCAGGCCAAGAATTGGGTTACTTT	CASSLPHGSGQELGYF
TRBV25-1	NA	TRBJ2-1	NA	TGTGCCAGCAGTGAATTTGACCTACCTAGGAATGAGCAGTTCTTC	CASSEFDLPRNEQFF
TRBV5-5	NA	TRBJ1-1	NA	TGTGCCAGCAGCCTCGTTGTAGTCGGACAGAACACTGAAGCTTTCTTT	CASSLVVVGQNTEAFF
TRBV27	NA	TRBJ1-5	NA	TGTGCCAGCAGGGGGGACGGGCCTAATCAGCCCCAGCATTTT	CASRGDGPNQPQHF
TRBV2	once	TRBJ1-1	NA	TGTGCCAGCAGTGAAGCGCCCGGGTCTGAAGCTTTCTTT	CASSEAPGSEAFF
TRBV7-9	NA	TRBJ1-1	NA	TGTGCCAGCAGCTTAGGAGGGTGGGGCACTGAAGCTTTCTTT	CASSLGGWGTEAFF
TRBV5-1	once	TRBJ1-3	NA	TGCGCCAGCAGCTCGGAGACAGGTTTCTTCTCTGGAAACACCATATATTTT	CASSSETGFFSGNTIYF